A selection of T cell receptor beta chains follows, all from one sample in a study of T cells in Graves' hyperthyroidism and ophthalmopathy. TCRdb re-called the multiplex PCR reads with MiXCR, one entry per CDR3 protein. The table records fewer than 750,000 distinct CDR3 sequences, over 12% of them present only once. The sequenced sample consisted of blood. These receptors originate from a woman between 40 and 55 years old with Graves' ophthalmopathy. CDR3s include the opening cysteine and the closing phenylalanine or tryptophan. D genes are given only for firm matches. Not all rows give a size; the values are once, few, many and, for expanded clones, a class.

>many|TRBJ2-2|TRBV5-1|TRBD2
CASSLRTSGVTGELFF
TGCGCCAGCAGCTTGAGGACTAGCGGGGTCACCGGGGAGCTGTTTTTT
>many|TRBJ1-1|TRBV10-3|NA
CAIQRDTEAFF
TGTGCCATCCAACGGGACACTGAAGCTTTCTTT
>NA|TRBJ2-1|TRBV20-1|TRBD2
CSARTSGHYNEQFF
TGCAGTGCTCGGACTAGCGGTCACTACAATGAGCAGTTCTTC
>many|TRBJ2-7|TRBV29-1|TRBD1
CSVYGTGLTYEQYF
TGCAGCGTCTACGGGACAGGCCTTACCTACGAGCAGTACTTC
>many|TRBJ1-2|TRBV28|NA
CASSFGARGDGYTF
TGTGCCAGCAGTTTCGGGGCGAGGGGCGATGGCTACACCTTC
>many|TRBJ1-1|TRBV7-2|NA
CASTLSGVNTEAFF
TGTGCCAGCACCCTGTCCGGGGTGAACACTGAAGCTTTCTTT
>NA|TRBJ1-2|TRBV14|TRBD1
CASSQPGQGRVNGYTF
TGTGCCAGCAGCCAACCCGGACAGGGGAGGGTGAACGGCTACACCTTC
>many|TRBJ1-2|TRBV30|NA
CAWSVQQLRWGYTF
TGTGCCTGGAGTGTACAACAGCTCCGGTGGGGCTACACCTTC
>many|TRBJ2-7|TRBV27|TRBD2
CASSSREGPYEQYF
TGTGCCAGCAGTTCGCGGGAGGGCCCCTACGAGCAGTACTTC
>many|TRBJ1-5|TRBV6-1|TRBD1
CASSEMGTGDWPQHF
TGTGCCAGCAGTGAAATGGGGACAGGGGATTGGCCCCAGCATTTT
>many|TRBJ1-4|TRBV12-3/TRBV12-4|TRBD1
CASSSTGDWEKLFF
TGTGCCAGCAGTTCGACAGGGGATTGGGAAAAACTGTTTTTT
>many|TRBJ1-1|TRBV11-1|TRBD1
CASRQGGISSGTEAFF
TGTGCCAGCAGACAGGGGGGTATTTCATCGGGCACTGAAGCTTTCTTT
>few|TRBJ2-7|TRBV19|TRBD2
CASSPGTSGRNYEQYF
TGTGCCAGTAGTCCGGGGACTAGCGGGAGGAACTACGAGCAGTACTTC
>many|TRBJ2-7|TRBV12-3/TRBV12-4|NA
CASSPPDTYEQYF
TGTGCCAGCAGCCCGCCGGATACCTACGAGCAGTACTTC
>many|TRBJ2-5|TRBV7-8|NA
CASSLGPGTQETQYF
TGTGCCAGCAGCTTAGGCCCGGGAACCCAAGAGACCCAGTACTTC
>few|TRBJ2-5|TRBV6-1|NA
CASSEWRVETQYF
TGTGCCAGCAGTGAATGGAGGGTAGAGACCCAGTACTTC
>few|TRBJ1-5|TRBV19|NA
CASSKTGYGKFQPQHF
TGTGCCAGTAGTAAAACAGGGTACGGGAAGTTTCAGCCCCAGCATTTT
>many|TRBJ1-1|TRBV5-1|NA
CASSLFDSNTEAFF
TGCGCCAGCAGCTTGTTCGACAGTAACACTGAAGCTTTCTTT
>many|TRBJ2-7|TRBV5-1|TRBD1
CASSLGPGQGSSEQYF
TGCGCCAGCAGCTTGGGACCGGGACAGGGTTCGTCCGAGCAGTACTTC
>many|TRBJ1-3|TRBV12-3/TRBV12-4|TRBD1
CASRTGRAGVSGNTIYF
TGTGCCAGCCGGACAGGGAGAGCCGGAGTCTCTGGAAACACCATATATTTT
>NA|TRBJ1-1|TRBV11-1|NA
CASSPSGSPEEAFF
TGTGCCAGCAGCCCCTCCGGCAGCCCTGAGGAGGCTTTCTTT
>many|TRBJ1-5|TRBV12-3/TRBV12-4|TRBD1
CASSDPGTVLHF
TGTGCCAGCAGCGACCCGGGGACAGTGCTTCATTTT
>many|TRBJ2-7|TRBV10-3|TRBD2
CAISGTSGSVYEQYF
TGTGCCATCAGTGGGACTAGCGGGAGTGTCTACGAGCAGTACTTC
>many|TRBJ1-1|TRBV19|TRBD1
CASSMQGDTEASF
TGTGCCAGTAGTATGCAGGGGGACACTGAAGCTTCCTTT
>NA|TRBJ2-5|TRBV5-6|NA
CASSFFRAGETQYF
TGTGCCAGCAGCTTTTTCAGAGCGGGAGAGACCCAGTACTTC
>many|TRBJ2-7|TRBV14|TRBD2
CASSRATGTSYEQYF
TGTGCCAGCAGCCGGGCTACCGGGACTAGCTACGAGCAGTACTTC
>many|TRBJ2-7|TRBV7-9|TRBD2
CASSYPGGVVQYF
TGTGCCAGCAGCTATCCGGGAGGCGTAGTGCAGTACTTC
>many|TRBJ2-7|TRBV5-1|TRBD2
CASSGGASSSSYEQYF
TGCGCCAGCTCCGGGGGGGCCAGTTCGAGCTCCTACGAGCAGTACTTC
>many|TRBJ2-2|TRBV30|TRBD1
CAWRRTGNTGELFF
TGTGCCTGGAGGCGGACAGGAAACACCGGGGAGCTGTTTTTT
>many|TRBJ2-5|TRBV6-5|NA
CASSYSLGNQETQYF
TGTGCCAGCAGTTACTCTCTCGGGAACCAAGAGACCCAGTACTTC
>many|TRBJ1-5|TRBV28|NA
CASKIGGNQPQHF
TGTGCCAGCAAAATCGGGGGCAATCAGCCCCAGCATTTT
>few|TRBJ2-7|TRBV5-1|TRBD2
CTSSGDHSGNVYEQYF
TGCACCAGCAGCGGGGATCATAGCGGGAACGTCTACGAGCAGTACTTC
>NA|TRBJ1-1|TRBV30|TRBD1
CAWSAPTGGTTEAFF
TGTGCCTGGAGTGCCCCAACAGGGGGAACGACTGAAGCCTTCTTT
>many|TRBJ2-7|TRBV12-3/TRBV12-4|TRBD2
CASGGRANSYEQYF
TGTGCCAGCGGCGGGAGGGCAAACTCCTACGAGCAGTACTTC
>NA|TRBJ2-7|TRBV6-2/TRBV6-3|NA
CASSYSGTREQYF
TGTGCCAGCAGTTACTCAGGGACCCGCGAGCAGTACTTC
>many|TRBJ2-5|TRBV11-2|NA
CASSLEWRETQYF
TGTGCCAGCAGCTTAGAATGGAGAGAGACCCAGTACTTC
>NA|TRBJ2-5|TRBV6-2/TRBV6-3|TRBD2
CASSYRSLTSGTQETQYF
TGTGCCAGCAGTTACCGGTCGCTAACTAGCGGGACCCAAGAGACCCAGTACTTC
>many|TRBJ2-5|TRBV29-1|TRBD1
CSVDRGRETQYF
TGCAGCGTAGACAGGGGGCGCGAGACCCAGTACTTC
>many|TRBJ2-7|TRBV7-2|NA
CASSLAVEGGYEQYF
TGTGCCAGCAGCTTAGCGGTGGAGGGTGGCTACGAGCAGTACTTC
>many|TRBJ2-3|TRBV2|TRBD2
CASRSLAGATITDTQYF
TGTGCCAGCAGATCTCTAGCGGGAGCGACGATCACAGATACGCAGTATTTT
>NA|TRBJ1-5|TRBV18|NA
CASSQARTANQPQHF
TGTGCCAGCTCACAAGCGAGGACAGCAAATCAGCCCCAGCATTTT
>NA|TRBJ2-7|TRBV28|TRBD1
CASGHGDGTGRSYEQYF
TGTGCCAGCGGCCACGGTGATGGGACAGGGCGGTCCTACGAGCAGTACTTC
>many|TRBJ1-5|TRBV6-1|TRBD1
CASSLGQGASNQPQHF
TGTGCCAGCAGTCTCGGACAGGGCGCCAGCAATCAGCCCCAGCATTTT
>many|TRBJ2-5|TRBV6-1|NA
CASTERVGETQYF
TGTGCCAGCACGGAAAGGGTAGGGGAGACCCAGTACTTC
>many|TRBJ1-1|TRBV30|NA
CAWSVIPNTEAFF
TGTGCCTGGAGTGTAATTCCGAACACTGAAGCTTTCTTT
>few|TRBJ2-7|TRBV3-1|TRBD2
CASSRSGNTYEQYF
TGTGCCAGCAGTCGTAGCGGGAACACCTACGAGCAGTACTTC
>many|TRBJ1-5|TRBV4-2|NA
CASSHGGQPQHF
TGTGCCAGCAGCCACGGGGGTCAGCCCCAGCATTTT
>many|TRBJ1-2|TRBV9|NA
CASSVGGSSYGYTF
TGTGCCAGCAGCGTAGGCGGCTCATCCTATGGCTACACCTTC
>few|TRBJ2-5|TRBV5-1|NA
CASSPTNRVLETQYF
TGCGCCAGCAGCCCTACTAACAGGGTTTTAGAGACCCAGTACTTC
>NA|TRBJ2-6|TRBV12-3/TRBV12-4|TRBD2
CASSLFSGRTGANVLTF
TGTGCCAGCAGTTTATTCAGCGGGAGGACTGGGGCCAACGTCCTGACTTTC
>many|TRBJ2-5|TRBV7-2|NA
CASTPSFGETQYF
TGTGCCAGCACCCCCTCGTTTGGGGAGACCCAGTACTTC
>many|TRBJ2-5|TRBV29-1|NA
CSAREAGHQETQYF
TGCAGCGCCCGGGAAGCAGGGCACCAAGAGACCCAGTACTTC
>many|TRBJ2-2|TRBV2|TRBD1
CASSRQGGTGELFF
TGTGCCAGCAGTAGACAGGGTGGTACCGGGGAGCTGTTTTTT
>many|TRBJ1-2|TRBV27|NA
CASSFYESYGYTF
TGTGCCAGCAGTTTCTATGAGAGCTATGGCTACACCTTC
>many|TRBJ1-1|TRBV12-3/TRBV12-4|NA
CASSSYGTPNTEAFF
TGTGCCAGCAGTTCCTACGGGACACCGAACACTGAAGCTTTCTTT